A single sample is the source of the 7 T cell receptor beta chains below, sequenced in a study of blood T cell repertoires in COVID-19. Assay used: immunoSEQ multiplex PCR; TCRdb lists only in-frame clones, some missing. Of 200,000 to 250,000 clones listed, around four fifths were seen once; the top ten hold roughly 4.7%. The sequenced sample consisted of peripheral blood. These receptors were taken from a woman in her seventies with acute or convalescent COVID-19.

This chain connects TRBV10-3 to TRBJ2-5; 8 positions agree with TRBD1. Germline V gene data show CDR1 as ENHRY and CDR2 as SYGVKD. The CDR3 has 13 amino acids. The V gene end was trimmed by 8 bases and the J gene end by 5 bases; junction bases not matched to a gene: 7. The DNA of the CDR3 is TGTGCCATCCGGGACAGGAATGATGAGACCCAGTACTTC. This codes for CAIRDRNDETQYF.

The chain is built from TRBV28 and TRBJ1-3; 11 nucleotides align to TRBD1. Germline V gene data show CDR1 as MDHEN and CDR2 as SYDVKM. This CDR3 has 16 amino acids. The V gene end was trimmed by 2 bases and the J gene end by 7 bases; junction bases not matched to a gene: 7. The CDR3, as DNA: TGTGCCAGCAGTTTAGCGGGACAGGGGGGATTGAACACCATATATTTT. Amino acid sequence: CASSLAGQGGLNTIYF.

The rearrangement links TRBV7-9 to TRBJ2-2; TRBD1 aligns across 8 bases. With V trimmed by 2 bases and J by 5 bases, 4 bases remained unmatched. Looked up from germline, CDR1 is SEHNR and CDR2 is FQNEAQ (reference sequence). This CDR3 region has 15 residues. In nucleotides, the CDR3 is TGTGCCAGCAGCTTATGGACAGGGAGGACCGGGGAGCTGTTTTTT. Amino acids: CASSLWTGRTGELFF.

The V gene is TRBV7-9, the J gene TRBJ2-7; D is undetermined. The length of the CDR3 is 12 residues. V was cut by 3 bases and J by 4 bases, with 7 bases left in between. Germline-derived CDR1 and CDR2 are SEHNR and FQNEAQ (reference sequence). The DNA for the CDR3 is TGTGCCAGCAGCTTCGTGAGATACGAGCAGTACTTC. This codes for CASSFVRYEQYF.

The V gene is TRBV6-2 or TRBV6-3, the J gene TRBJ1-5, with 8 positions matching TRBD1. Germline values: CDR1 MNHEY, CDR2 SVGEGT. The CDR3 extends over 19 amino acids. V shed 0 bases, J shed 1 base, and the junction held 11 bases outside the gene matches. In DNA, the CDR3 is TGTGCCAGCAGTTACTCGGGCAGGGGGCGCGCCGGGAGCAATCAGCCCCAGCATTTT. It codes for CASSYSGRGRAGSNQPQHF.

The chain joins TRBV5-1 to TRBJ2-5; D perhaps matches TRBD1 (5 bases). This CDR3 contains 13 residues. The germline V and J ends were trimmed by 5 bases and 2 bases, with 10 bases remaining between them. Germline V gives CDR1 SGHRS, CDR2 YFSETQ. CDR3 sequence: CASRRTPQETQYF. In DNA, the CDR3 is TGCGCCAGCAGGCGGACACCTCAAGAGACCCAGTACTTC.

The chain carries TRBV5-4 and TRBJ1-3; D call uncertain. The germline gives CDR1 SGHNT, CDR2 YYREEE (reference sequence). The CDR3 has 16 amino acids. Trimming took off 0 bases at V and 0 bases at J, with 10 bases between the two ends. The CDR3 here is CASSLETSSSGNTIYF. The CDR3 coding sequence is TGTGCCAGCAGCTTGGAGACAAGTTCCTCTGGAAACACCATATATTTT.